The text below deals with one TCR beta chain. Its antigen is not known. The germline V and J ends were trimmed by 4 bases and 2 bases, with 12 bases remaining between them. The germline V gene encodes CDR1 MNHEY and CDR2 SVGAGI. The CDR3 runs to 14 residues. These data belong to a study of T cells after yellow fever vaccination. General study findings and limits: Weaker, the secondary response had a peak occurring faster, on day 5 versus 15.

A universal primer site and UMIs were added as TCR cDNA was made by 5'RACE template switching. MiXCR, run by TCRdb on the 5' RACE reads, gives a single entry per CDR3 protein. The sample includes 95,000 to 100,000 distinct CDR3 sequences, roughly 6% of them seen just once. This sample comprised CD8+ T cells sorted from PBMCs, obtained 10 days after the yellow fever booster vaccination. The chain joins TRBV6-5 to TRBJ2-7, with D unresolved. The receptor comes from a man younger than 35 who received the YFV17D yellow fever vaccine. The DNA for the CDR3 is TGTGCCAGCAGTTTTTCGCCTGGGACCTACGAGCAGTACTTC. This codes for CASSFSPGTYEQYF.